This T cell receptor (beta chain) derives from a study of shared clonotypes between healthy human individuals. Study overall: CD8 memory received one plate per donor, CD8 naive two, CD4 memory three and CD4 naive three. General observations from the study: An effect of sequencing depth on clonotype sharing among donors was expected.

Note on this clone: Its antigen remains unidentified.

Terminally differentiated effector memory CD45RA+ cells were excluded from the naive CD8 cells, which were CD45RO-negative and positively selected for CCR7. Trimming shortened V by 1 base and J by 2 bases, and 11 bases separated the two germline ends. CDR1 is KGHSH and CDR2 is LQKENI in the germline V gene. The CDR3 is made up of 16 amino acids. Original methodology: From ImmunoSEQ came sequences covering only the junction and carrying no quality scores, so filtering differed. Profiling relied on immunoSEQ multiplex PCR, and the TCRdb table lists in-frame clones only, not all of them. V, J and clone size derive from that table, while D and trimming were established from the DNA sequence. The table includes about 590,000 clones, less than 97% detected once.

This clonotype was sampled from a woman in her 30s in good health. Sequencing was done on a sample of naive CD8+ T cells sorted from blood. The J gene is TRBJ1-4, the V gene TRBV18; no firm D call. In DNA, the CDR3 is TGTGCCAGCTCACCACTCTCGGGCATGACTAATGAAAAACTGTTTTTT. It is translated as CASSPLSGMTNEKLFF. Combining the CDR3 with reference TRBV18 and TRBJ1-4 gives the whole variable domain NAGVMQNPRHLVRRRGQEARLRCSPMKGHSHVYWYRQLPEEGLKFMVYLQKENIIDESGMPKERFSAEFPKEGPSILRIQQVVRGDSAAYFCASSPLSGMTNEKLFFGSGTQLSVL.